This T cell receptor (beta chain) derives from a study of blood T cell dynamics during melanoma immunotherapy. Findings and caveats of the study: PBMC repertoires of eventual disease-control patients split at W3 into clonality or diversity gains. The study could not tell melanoma-specific clones from general immune activation.

CDR1 and CDR2 from the germline V gene are LNHDA and SQIVND (reference sequence). With 9 bases clipped from V and 9 bases from J, the junction kept 13 bases outside the gene matches. The CDR3 covers 14 residues. The table came from immunoSEQ multiplex PCR; TCRdb's copy has only in-frame clones and leaves some out. This table has more than 13,000 clones, approximately 90% appearing once. Turning to this clone: Its antigen is unidentified.

Time point noted: week 3, after first cycle of checkpoint inhibitor. The sequence was collected from a human donor with melanoma. The starting material was blood, obtained from a patient treated with checkpoint blockade. The gene calls are TRBV19 and TRBJ2-1; the match to TRBD1 covers 8 bases. The CDR3 sequence: CASRDGQGISEQFF. CDR3 sequence (DNA): TGTGCCAGCAGAGACGGACAGGGTATAAGTGAGCAGTTCTTC.